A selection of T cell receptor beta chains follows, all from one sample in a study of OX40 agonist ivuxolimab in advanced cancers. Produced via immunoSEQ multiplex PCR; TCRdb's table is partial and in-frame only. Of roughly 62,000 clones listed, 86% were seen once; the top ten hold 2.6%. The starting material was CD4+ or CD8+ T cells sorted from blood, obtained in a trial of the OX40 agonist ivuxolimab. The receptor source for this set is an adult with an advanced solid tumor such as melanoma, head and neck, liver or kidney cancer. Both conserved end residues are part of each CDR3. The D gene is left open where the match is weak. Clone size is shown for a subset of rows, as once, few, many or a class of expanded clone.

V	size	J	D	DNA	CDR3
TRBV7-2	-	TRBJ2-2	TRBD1	TGTGCCAGCAGTCCTACGGGACAGGATGAAACCGGGGAGCTGTTTTTT	CASSPTGQDETGELFF
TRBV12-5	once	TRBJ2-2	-	TGTGCTAGTGGTTCCCTTTTAGATTTCGACGGAGGGGGCGCGAACACCGGGGAGCTGTTTTTT	CASGSLLDFDGGGANTGELFF
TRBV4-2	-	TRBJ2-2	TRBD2	TGTGCCAGCAGCGACTTAGCGGGGGGGCAGGACACCGGGGAGCTGTTTTTT	CASSDLAGGQDTGELFF
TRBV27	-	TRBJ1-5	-	TGTGCCAGCATGCAAGCCCCGGGACAAAAGCAGCCCCAGCATTTT	CASMQAPGQKQPQHF
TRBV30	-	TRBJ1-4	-	TGTGCCTGGAGACTCAATTCAAATGAAAAACTGTTTTTT	CAWRLNSNEKLFF
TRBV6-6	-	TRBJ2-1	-	TGTGCCAGCACCTGGCTGGCCTACAATGAGCAGTTCTTC	CASTWLAYNEQFF
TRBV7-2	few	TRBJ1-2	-	TGTGCCAGCAGCTTAGAACAGGGAGTTGGCTACACCTTC	CASSLEQGVGYTF
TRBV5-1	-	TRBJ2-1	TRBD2	TGCGCCAGCAGCTTGATGGCTAGCGGGGGGGGCTCCTACAATGAGCAGTTCTTC	CASSLMASGGGSYNEQFF
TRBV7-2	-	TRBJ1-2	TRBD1	TGTGCCAGCAGCCCAGGGGACAGGGGGCGCGGCTACACCTTC	CASSPGDRGRGYTF
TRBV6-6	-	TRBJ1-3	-	TGTGCCAGCAGATCCAGGGCCTCTGGAAACACCATATATTTT	CASRSRASGNTIYF
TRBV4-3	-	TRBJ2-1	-	TGCGCCAGCAGCCGAGGGGGGGAGCAGTTCTTC	CASSRGGEQFF
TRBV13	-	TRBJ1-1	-	TGTGCCGCCTTAAAAAGGGGCACTGAAGCTTTCTTT	CAALKRGTEAFF
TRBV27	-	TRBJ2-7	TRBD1	TGTGCCAGCAGTTTGAAACAGGGGGTCTCCTACGAGCAGTACTTC	CASSLKQGVSYEQYF
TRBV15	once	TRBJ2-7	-	TGTGCCACCAGCAGGGACAGTTCCTACGAGCAGTACTTC	CATSRDSSYEQYF
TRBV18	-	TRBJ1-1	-	TGTGCCAGCTCTCTCGGACCAATACTTGACACTGAAGCTTTCTTT	CASSLGPILDTEAFF
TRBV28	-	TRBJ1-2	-	TGTGCCAGCAGTCCCCTGGGCCAGGACAACTATGGCTACACCTTC	CASSPLGQDNYGYTF
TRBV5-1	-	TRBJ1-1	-	TGCGCCAGCAGCTTGACGCTGAACACTGAAGCTTTCTTT	CASSLTLNTEAFF
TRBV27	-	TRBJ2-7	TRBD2	TGTGCCAGCAGATTTGCGGGGGGCTACGAGCAGTACTTC	CASRFAGGYEQYF
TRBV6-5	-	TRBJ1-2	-	TGTGCCAGCAGTTACTACCAGGGGCTTGGCTACACCTTC	CASSYYQGLGYTF
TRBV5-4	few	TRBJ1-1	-	TGTGCCAGCAGCTTGAGGGACACTGAAGCTTTCTTT	CASSLRDTEAFF
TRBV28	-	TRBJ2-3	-	TGTGCCAGCAGTTATACAGATACGCAGTATTTT	CASSYTDTQYF
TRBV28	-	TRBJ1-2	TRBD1	TGTGCCAGCTCTCCTTTGACCCGGGACAGGGGATATGGCTACACCTTC	CASSPLTRDRGYGYTF